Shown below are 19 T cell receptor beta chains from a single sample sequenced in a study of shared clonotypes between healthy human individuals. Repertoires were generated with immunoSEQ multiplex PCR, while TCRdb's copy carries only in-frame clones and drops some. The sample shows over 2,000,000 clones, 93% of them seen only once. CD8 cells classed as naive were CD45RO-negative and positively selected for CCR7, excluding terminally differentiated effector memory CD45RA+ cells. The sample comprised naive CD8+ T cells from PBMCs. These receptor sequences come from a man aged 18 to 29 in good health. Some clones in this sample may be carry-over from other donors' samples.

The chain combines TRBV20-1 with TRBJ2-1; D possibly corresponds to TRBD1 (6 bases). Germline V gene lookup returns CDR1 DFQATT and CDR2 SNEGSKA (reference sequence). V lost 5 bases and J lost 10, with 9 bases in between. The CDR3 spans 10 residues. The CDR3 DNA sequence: TGCAGTGCTCGTGGACAGGAGCAGTTCTTC. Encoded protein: CSARGQEQFF.

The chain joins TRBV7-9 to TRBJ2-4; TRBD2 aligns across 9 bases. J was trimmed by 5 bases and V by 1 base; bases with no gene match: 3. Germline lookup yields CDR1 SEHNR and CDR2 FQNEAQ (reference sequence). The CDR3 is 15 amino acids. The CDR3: CASSLETSGQNIQYF. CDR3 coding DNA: TGTGCCAGCAGCTTAGAGACTAGCGGCCAAAACATTCAGTACTTC.

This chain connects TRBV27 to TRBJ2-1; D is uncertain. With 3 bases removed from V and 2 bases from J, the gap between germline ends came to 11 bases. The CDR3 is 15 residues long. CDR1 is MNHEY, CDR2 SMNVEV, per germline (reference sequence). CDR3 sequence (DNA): TGTGCCAGCAGTTTCGCGTCTGTGCCCTACAATGAGCAGTTCTTC. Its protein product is CASSFASVPYNEQFF.

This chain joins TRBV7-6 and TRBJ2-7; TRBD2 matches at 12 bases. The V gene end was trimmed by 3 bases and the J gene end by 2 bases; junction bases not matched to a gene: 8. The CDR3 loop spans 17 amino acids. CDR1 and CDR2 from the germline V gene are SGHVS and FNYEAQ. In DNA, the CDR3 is TGTGCCAGCAGCTTTCGCCTAGCGGGAGGGAGTACCTACGAGCAGTACTTC. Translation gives CASSFRLAGGSTYEQYF.

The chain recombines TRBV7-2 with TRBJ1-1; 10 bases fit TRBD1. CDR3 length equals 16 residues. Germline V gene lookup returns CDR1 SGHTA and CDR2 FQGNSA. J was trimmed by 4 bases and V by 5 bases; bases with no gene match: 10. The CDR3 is CASSHDRGRPSTEAFF. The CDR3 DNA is TGTGCCAGCAGCCACGACAGGGGGCGTCCGAGCACTGAAGCTTTCTTT.

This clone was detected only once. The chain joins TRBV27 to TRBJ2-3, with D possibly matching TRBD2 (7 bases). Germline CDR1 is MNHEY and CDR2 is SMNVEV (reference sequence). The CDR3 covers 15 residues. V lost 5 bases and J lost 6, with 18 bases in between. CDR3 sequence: CASSPPAGARDTQYF. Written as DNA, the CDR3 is TGTGCCAGCAGTCCCCCGGCGGGGGCCCGGGATACGCAGTATTTT.

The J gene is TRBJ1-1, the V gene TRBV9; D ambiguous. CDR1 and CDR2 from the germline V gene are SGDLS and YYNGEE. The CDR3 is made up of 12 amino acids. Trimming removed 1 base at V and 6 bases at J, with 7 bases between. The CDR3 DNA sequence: TGTGCCAGCAGCGTACCAGGCTCTGAAGCTTTCTTT. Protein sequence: CASSVPGSEAFF.

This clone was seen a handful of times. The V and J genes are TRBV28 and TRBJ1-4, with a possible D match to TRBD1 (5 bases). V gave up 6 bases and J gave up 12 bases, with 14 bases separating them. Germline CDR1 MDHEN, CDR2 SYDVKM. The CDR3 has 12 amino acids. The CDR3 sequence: CASRDGGGELFF. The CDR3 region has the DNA TGTGCCAGCAGAGACGGTGGGGGAGAACTGTTTTTT.

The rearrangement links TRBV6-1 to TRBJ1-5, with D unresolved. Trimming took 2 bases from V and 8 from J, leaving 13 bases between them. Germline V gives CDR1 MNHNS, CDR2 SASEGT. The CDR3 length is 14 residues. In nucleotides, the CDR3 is TGTGCCAGCAGTGAACCAAGCTTTCACGAGCCCCAGCATTTT. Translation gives CASSEPSFHEPQHF.

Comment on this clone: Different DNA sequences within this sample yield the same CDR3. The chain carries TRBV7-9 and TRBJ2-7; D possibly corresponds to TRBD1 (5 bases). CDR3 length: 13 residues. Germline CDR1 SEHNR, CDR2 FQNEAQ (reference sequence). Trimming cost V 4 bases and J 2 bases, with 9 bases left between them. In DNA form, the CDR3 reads TGTGCCAGCAGCTCTGGCAGGGCCTACGAGCAGTACTTC. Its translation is CASSSGRAYEQYF.

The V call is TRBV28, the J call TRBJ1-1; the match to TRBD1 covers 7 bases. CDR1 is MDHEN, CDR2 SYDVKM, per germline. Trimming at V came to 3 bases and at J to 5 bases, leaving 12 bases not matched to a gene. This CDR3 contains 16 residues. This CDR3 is CASSFRFSTGDTEAFF. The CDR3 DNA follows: TGTGCCAGCAGTTTTCGGTTTTCTACAGGGGATACTGAAGCTTTCTTT.

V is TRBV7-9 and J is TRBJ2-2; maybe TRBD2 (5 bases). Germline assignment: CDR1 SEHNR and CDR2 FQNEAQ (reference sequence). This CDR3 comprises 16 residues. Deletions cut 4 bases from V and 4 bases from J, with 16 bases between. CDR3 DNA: TGTGCCAGCAGCTCGCCCCTAGAGGGAACCACCGGGGAGCTGTTTTTT. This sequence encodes CASSSPLEGTTGELFF.

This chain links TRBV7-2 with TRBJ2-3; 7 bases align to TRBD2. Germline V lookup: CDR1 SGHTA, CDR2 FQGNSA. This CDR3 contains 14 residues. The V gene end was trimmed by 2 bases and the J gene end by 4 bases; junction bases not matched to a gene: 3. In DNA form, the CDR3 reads TGTGCCAGCAGCTTATCCGGGAGGTCAGATACGCAGTATTTT. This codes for CASSLSGRSDTQYF.

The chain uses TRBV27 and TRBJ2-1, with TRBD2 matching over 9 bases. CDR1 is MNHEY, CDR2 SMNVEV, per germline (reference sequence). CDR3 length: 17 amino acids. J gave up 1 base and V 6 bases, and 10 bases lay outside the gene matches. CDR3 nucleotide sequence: TGTGCCAGCAGCCTAATAGCGGGAGAGCAATCCTACAATGAGCAGTTCTTC. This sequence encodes CASSLIAGEQSYNEQFF.

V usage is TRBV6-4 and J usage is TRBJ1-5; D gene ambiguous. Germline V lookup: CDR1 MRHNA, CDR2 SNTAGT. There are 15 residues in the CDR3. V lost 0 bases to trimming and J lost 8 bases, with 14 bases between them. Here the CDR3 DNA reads TGTGCCAGCAGTGACTCGGAGTGTGGTCGGGAGCCCCAGCATTTT. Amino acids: CASSDSECGREPQHF.

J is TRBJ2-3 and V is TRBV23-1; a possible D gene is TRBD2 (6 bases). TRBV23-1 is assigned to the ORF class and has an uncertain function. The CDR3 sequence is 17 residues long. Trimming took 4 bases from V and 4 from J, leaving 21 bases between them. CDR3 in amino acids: CASSPQRAILTPDTQYF. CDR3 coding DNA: TGCGCCAGCAGTCCCCAGCGGGCTATCCTCACTCCAGATACGCAGTATTTT.

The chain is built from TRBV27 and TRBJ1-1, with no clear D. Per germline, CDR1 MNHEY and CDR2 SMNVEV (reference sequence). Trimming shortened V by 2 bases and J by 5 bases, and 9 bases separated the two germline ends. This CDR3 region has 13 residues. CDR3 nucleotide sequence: TGTGCCAGCAGTTTAGTTGGTCGGACTGAAGCTTTCTTT. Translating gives CASSLVGRTEAFF.

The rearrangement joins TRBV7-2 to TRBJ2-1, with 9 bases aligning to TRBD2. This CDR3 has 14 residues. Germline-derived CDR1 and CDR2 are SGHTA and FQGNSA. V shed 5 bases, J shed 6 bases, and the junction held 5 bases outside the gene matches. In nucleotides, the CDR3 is TGTGCCAGCAGCCCACCTAGCGGGACCAATGAGCAGTTCTTC. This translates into CASSPPSGTNEQFF.

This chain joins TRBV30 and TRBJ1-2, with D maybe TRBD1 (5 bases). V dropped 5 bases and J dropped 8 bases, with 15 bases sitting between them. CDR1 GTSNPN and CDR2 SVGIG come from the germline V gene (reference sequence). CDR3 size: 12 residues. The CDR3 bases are TGTGCCTGGGGAGGGGAGGGGAACGGCTACACCTTC. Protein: CAWGGEGNGYTF.